This T cell receptor (beta chain) comes out of a study of T-cell reconstitution after alpha-beta-depleted transplantation in children. CDR1 SGHRS and CDR2 YFSETQ come from the germline V gene. V dropped 4 bases and J dropped 7; count of bases not matched to a gene: 4. The CDR3 spans 13 residues. The sample holds many counts of this clonotype. Unique molecular identifiers were incorporated when the TCRbeta library was constructed. TCRdb re-called the PCR reads through MiXCR, storing one row per CDR3 protein. The table lists 610,000 or so distinct CDR3 sequences, 25% to 30% of them singletons. V is TRBV5-1 and J is TRBJ2-1, with 8 bases that match TRBD2. This receptor was taken from a boy under three years old with Wiskott-Aldrich syndrome, due to receive a stem cell transplant. This sample comprised PBMCs, obtained before TCRalphabeta/CD19-depleted stem cell transplant. Here the CDR3 reads CASSLGLVNEQFF. CDR3 DNA sequence: TGCGCCAGCAGCCTGGGACTAGTGAATGAGCAGTTCTTC.